The present T cell receptor (beta chain) was sequenced within a study of cytomegalovirus exposure and HLA in healthy donors. Whole-study context: Prior work identified about 120 million unique TCR beta sequences in roughly 180 million T cells.

Study-wide results and caveats: The study dropped some indistinguishable V segments, TRBV6-2 and TRBV6-3 among them.

Donors had nominal health at sampling but likely had unrecorded immune exposures. Turning to this clone: The antigen is undetermined.

CDR1 is SGHRS and CDR2 is YFSETQ in the germline V gene. V gave up 2 bases and J gave up 1 base, with 16 bases separating them. The CDR3 length is 17 residues. The PCR was carried out with 60 Vbeta primers and 13 Jbeta primers. The assay was immunoSEQ multiplex PCR, and TCRdb's table has in-frame clones only and misses some. The sample lists about 110,000 clones; around 77% were seen once. The sample taken for sequencing was PBMCs. The chain recombines TRBV5-1 with TRBJ1-5; D not certain. This clonotype originated in a man in his late teens or twenties in good health and CMV-seronegative. The CDR3 coding sequence is TGCGCCAGCAGCTTCGATGGAAGTAGTAGCAGCAATCAGCCCCAGCATTTT. It is translated as CASSFDGSSSSNQPQHF.